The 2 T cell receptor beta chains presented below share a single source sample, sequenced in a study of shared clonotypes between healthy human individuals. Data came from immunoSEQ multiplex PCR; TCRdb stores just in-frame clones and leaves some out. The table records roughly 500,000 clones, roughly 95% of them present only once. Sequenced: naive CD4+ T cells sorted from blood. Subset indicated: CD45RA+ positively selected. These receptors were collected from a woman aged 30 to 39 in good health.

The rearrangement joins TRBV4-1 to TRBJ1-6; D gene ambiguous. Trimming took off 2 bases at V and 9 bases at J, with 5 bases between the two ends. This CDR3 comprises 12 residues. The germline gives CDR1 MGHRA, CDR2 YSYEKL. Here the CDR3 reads CASSQILSPLHF. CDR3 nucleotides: TGCGCCAGCAGCCAAATACTTTCACCCCTCCACTTT.

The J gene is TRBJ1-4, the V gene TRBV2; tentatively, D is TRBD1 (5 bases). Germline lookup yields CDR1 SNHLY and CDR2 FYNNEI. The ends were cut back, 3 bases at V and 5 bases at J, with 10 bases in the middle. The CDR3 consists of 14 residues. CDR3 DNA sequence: TGTGCCAGCAGTGAGCAGGAGGGGAATGAAAAACTGTTTTTT. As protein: CASSEQEGNEKLFF.